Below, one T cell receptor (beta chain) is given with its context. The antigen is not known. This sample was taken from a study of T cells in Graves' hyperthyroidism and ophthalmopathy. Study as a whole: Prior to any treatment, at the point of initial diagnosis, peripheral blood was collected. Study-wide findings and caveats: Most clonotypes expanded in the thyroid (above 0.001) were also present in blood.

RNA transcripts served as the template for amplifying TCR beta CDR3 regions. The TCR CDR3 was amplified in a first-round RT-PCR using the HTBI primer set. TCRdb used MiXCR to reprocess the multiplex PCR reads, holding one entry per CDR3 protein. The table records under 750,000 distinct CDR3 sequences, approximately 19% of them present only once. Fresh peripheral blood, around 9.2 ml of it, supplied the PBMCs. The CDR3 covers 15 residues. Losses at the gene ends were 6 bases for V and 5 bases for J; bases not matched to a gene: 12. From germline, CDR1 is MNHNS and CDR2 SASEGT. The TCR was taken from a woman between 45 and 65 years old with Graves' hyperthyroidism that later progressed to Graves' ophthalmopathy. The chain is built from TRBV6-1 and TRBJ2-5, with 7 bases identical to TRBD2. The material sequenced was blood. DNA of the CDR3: TGTGCCAGCAGGCGCCTGGGCGGGAGAGGGGAGACCCAGTACTTC. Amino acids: CASRRLGGRGETQYF.